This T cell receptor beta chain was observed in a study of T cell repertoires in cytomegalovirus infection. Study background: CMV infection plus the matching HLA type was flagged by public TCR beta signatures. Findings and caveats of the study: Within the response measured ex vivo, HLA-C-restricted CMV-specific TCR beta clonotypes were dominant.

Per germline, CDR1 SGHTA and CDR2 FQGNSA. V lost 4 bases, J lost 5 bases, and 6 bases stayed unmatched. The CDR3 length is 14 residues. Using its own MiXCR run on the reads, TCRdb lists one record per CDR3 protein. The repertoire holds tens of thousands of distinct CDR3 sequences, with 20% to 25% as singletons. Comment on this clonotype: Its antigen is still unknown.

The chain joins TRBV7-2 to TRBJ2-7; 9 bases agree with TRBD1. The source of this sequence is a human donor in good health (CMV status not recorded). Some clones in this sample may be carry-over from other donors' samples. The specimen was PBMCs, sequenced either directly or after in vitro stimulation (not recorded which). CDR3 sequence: CASSSGQGRHEQYF. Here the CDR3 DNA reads TGTGCCAGCAGCTCCGGACAGGGGCGCCACGAGCAGTACTTC.